Below, one T cell receptor beta chain is given with its context. The sample originates from a study of technical replicates of blood from a handful of donors. The repertoire was sequenced with immunoSEQ multiplex PCR; TCRdb's copy has only in-frame clones and lacks some. The table lists tens of thousands of clones, 92% of them singletons. The receptor comes from a human donor in good health. Sequenced input: T cells isolated from PBMCs.

CDR3 sequence: CASSYQQGEQFF. The CDR3 DNA reads TGTGCCAGCAGTTACCAGCAGGGAGAGCAGTTCTTC. The chain couples TRBV6-5 to TRBJ2-1; D may be TRBD1 (5 bases). CDR3 length: 12 residues. CDR1 MNHEY and CDR2 SVGAGI come from the germline V gene. The V gene lost 2 bases and the J gene lost 10 bases, with 9 bases spanning the gap.